These T cell receptor beta chains were read from a single sample in a study of T-cell memory formation after mild COVID-19. TCRdb re-called the 5' RACE reads through MiXCR, storing one row per CDR3 protein. The data contain about 270,000 distinct CDR3 sequences, 15% of them singletons. Source material: PBMCs or a T cell subset sorted from them (not recorded which). The origin of the receptors is an adult woman who had mild COVID-19 (a few samples of this study predate the infection). Cell type and time point are not known. CDR3s include the opening cysteine and the closing phenylalanine or tryptophan. A D gene is named only where the DNA matches it firmly. The size of a clone is reported for some rows only, either as once, few or many, or as a class for expanded clones.

CDR3 DNA: TGCAGCGTTTTTATGGGCGGGGTACGAGAGACCCAGTACTTC
CDR3 protein: CSVFMGGVRETQYF
D gene: NA
J gene: TRBJ2-5
V gene: TRBV29-1
clone size: many

CDR3 DNA: TGTGCCAGCAGACCCCCGACGCATTCCTACGAGCAGTACTTC
CDR3 protein: CASRPPTHSYEQYF
D gene: NA
J gene: TRBJ2-7
V gene: TRBV6-2/TRBV6-3
clone size: few

CDR3 DNA: TGCAGTGCTAGAAAAGCGTACGGAGTAGACGAGCAGTACTTC
CDR3 protein: CSARKAYGVDEQYF
D gene: NA
J gene: TRBJ2-7
V gene: TRBV20-1
clone size: once

CDR3 DNA: TGTGCCAGCAGCGTCGGGGGCCCGAGCAATGAGCAGTTCTTC
CDR3 protein: CASSVGGPSNEQFF
D gene: NA
J gene: TRBJ2-1
V gene: TRBV9
clone size: NA

CDR3 DNA: TGTGCCAGCAGCCGGGACAGGGGGACGGATGGCTACACCTTC
CDR3 protein: CASSRDRGTDGYTF
D gene: TRBD1
J gene: TRBJ1-2
V gene: TRBV5-5
clone size: few

CDR3 DNA: TGTGCCAGCAGGTTTACCCGGGGTGGCTACACCTTC
CDR3 protein: CASRFTRGGYTF
D gene: NA
J gene: TRBJ1-2
V gene: TRBV5-6
clone size: NA

CDR3 DNA: TGTGCCAGCAGTGACGGTGGGGGTTGGACTGAAGCTTTCTTT
CDR3 protein: CASSDGGGWTEAFF
D gene: NA
J gene: TRBJ1-1
V gene: TRBV2
clone size: few

CDR3 DNA: TGTGCCAGCAGCTTAGTTATCCTCGGCAATGAGCAGTTCTTC
CDR3 protein: CASSLVILGNEQFF
D gene: NA
J gene: TRBJ2-1
V gene: TRBV7-2
clone size: NA

CDR3 DNA: TGCGCCAGCAGCTTGAGACAGGGGCGGGTGAACACTGAAGCTTTCTTT
CDR3 protein: CASSLRQGRVNTEAFF
D gene: TRBD1
J gene: TRBJ1-1
V gene: TRBV5-1
clone size: NA

CDR3 DNA: TGTGCCACCAGTGATTTAAGCGTGACGGGAGATCAGCCCCAGCATTTT
CDR3 protein: CATSDLSVTGDQPQHF
D gene: NA
J gene: TRBJ1-5
V gene: TRBV24-1
clone size: NA

CDR3 DNA: TGTGCCAGCTCACCTCAATGGGGGAGAGATACGCAGTATTTT
CDR3 protein: CASSPQWGRDTQYF
D gene: NA
J gene: TRBJ2-3
V gene: TRBV18
clone size: NA

CDR3 DNA: TGCGCCAGCAGCCAAGACCCCGACTCAAATGAGCAGTTCTTC
CDR3 protein: CASSQDPDSNEQFF
D gene: NA
J gene: TRBJ2-1
V gene: TRBV4-1
clone size: few

CDR3 DNA: TGTGCCAGTAGTAACCAGGTGAACACTGAAGCTTTCTTT
CDR3 protein: CASSNQVNTEAFF
D gene: NA
J gene: TRBJ1-1
V gene: TRBV19
clone size: NA

CDR3 DNA: TGTGCCAGCAGTGTCAACAGGGCTGGGGAAGCGGGGGCGTACAATGAGCAGTTCTTC
CDR3 protein: CASSVNRAGEAGAYNEQFF
D gene: TRBD2
J gene: TRBJ2-1
V gene: TRBV6-1
clone size: NA

CDR3 DNA: TGCAGTGCCAGACCAAGCACAGACCGGGAATGGGAGCAGTACTTC
CDR3 protein: CSARPSTDREWEQYF
D gene: NA
J gene: TRBJ2-7
V gene: TRBV20-1
clone size: NA

CDR3 DNA: TGTGCCAGCAGCCAAGTGTCCGGAAAGCAGTTCTTC
CDR3 protein: CASSQVSGKQFF
D gene: NA
J gene: TRBJ2-1
V gene: TRBV3-1
clone size: NA

CDR3 DNA: TGTGCCAGCAAGTCGGGCCCGGCCAGGGGGCGAAGCGGGGAGCTGTTTTTT
CDR3 protein: CASKSGPARGRSGELFF
D gene: TRBD1
J gene: TRBJ2-2
V gene: TRBV11-1
clone size: NA

CDR3 DNA: TGTGCCAGCAGCTTAGGGGCTCCTGGAAGACAAGAGACCCAGTACTTC
CDR3 protein: CASSLGAPGRQETQYF
D gene: NA
J gene: TRBJ2-5
V gene: TRBV7-2
clone size: many

CDR3 DNA: TGCGCCAGCAGCCCAGCGGAGGGGGCGACTGAAGCTTTCTTT
CDR3 protein: CASSPAEGATEAFF
D gene: TRBD1
J gene: TRBJ1-1
V gene: TRBV5-1
clone size: few

CDR3 DNA: TGCGCCACCAAAATCGCGGGAGGGACCTCTAGCACAGATACGCAGTATTTT
CDR3 protein: CATKIAGGTSSTDTQYF
D gene: TRBD2
J gene: TRBJ2-3
V gene: TRBV5-1
clone size: few

CDR3 DNA: TGCGCCAGCAGCTTTTCACAGGGGCGTATAACCCTGAACACTGAAGCTTTCTTT
CDR3 protein: CASSFSQGRITLNTEAFF
D gene: TRBD1
J gene: TRBJ1-1
V gene: TRBV5-1
clone size: few

CDR3 DNA: TGTGCCAGCAGCCAAGGGCTCCCTGGCACTGAAGCTTTCTTT
CDR3 protein: CASSQGLPGTEAFF
D gene: NA
J gene: TRBJ1-1
V gene: TRBV4-2
clone size: few

CDR3 DNA: TGTGCCAGCAGTCAAGGAGCGGAGCAGTTCTTC
CDR3 protein: CASSQGAEQFF
D gene: NA
J gene: TRBJ2-1
V gene: TRBV3-1
clone size: NA

CDR3 DNA: TGTGCCTGGAGTGTCGCAGGGGGCAATTCACCCCTCCACTTT
CDR3 protein: CAWSVAGGNSPLHF
D gene: TRBD1
J gene: TRBJ1-6
V gene: TRBV30
clone size: NA

CDR3 DNA: TGCAGTGCTAGAGATCCTAGCCACGAGCAGTACTTC
CDR3 protein: CSARDPSHEQYF
D gene: NA
J gene: TRBJ2-7
V gene: TRBV20-1
clone size: many

CDR3 DNA: TGTGCCAGCAGCAAATCGAGGACAGGCCCAAGCACAGATACGCAGTATTTT
CDR3 protein: CASSKSRTGPSTDTQYF
D gene: TRBD1
J gene: TRBJ2-3
V gene: TRBV11-2
clone size: NA

CDR3 DNA: TGCGCCAGCAGCTTGGCCGGGGGGGAGGTTGAGCAGTTCTTC
CDR3 protein: CASSLAGGEVEQFF
D gene: TRBD2
J gene: TRBJ2-1
V gene: TRBV5-1
clone size: once

CDR3 DNA: TGTGCCAGCAGCTCTCCCCCGGGACACCTCCAAGAGACCCAGTACTTC
CDR3 protein: CASSSPPGHLQETQYF
D gene: NA
J gene: TRBJ2-5
V gene: TRBV7-3
clone size: NA

CDR3 DNA: TGTGCCAGCAGCTTAGGTGTGGGAGAGCAGTTCTTC
CDR3 protein: CASSLGVGEQFF
D gene: NA
J gene: TRBJ2-1
V gene: TRBV7-2
clone size: many

CDR3 DNA: TGTGCCAGCAGCCCCCAGCTAGCGGGCGCAGATACGCAGTATTTT
CDR3 protein: CASSPQLAGADTQYF
D gene: TRBD2
J gene: TRBJ2-3
V gene: TRBV6-4
clone size: NA